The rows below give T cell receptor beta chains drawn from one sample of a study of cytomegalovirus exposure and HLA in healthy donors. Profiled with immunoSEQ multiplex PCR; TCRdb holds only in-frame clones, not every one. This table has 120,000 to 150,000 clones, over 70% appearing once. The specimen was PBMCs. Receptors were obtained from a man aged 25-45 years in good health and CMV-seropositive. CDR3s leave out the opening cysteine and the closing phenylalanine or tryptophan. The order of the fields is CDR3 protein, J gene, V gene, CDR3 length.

cdr3_aa: ASSPDGLTDTQY; j_call: TRBJ2-3; v_call: TRBV18; cdr3_length: 12
cdr3_aa: ASSQSPQRTLWTDTQY; j_call: TRBJ2-3; v_call: TRBV14; cdr3_length: 16
cdr3_aa: SSSFGGSDQPQH; j_call: TRBJ1-5; v_call: TRBV7-9; cdr3_length: 12
cdr3_aa: ASSQVPRDYGYT; j_call: TRBJ1-2; v_call: TRBV4-1; cdr3_length: 12
cdr3_aa: ASDAGSGANVLT; j_call: TRBJ2-6; v_call: TRBV9; cdr3_length: 12
cdr3_aa: AWQGTSNQPQH; j_call: TRBJ1-5; v_call: TRBV30; cdr3_length: 11
cdr3_aa: ASSLVRREQPQH; j_call: TRBJ1-5; v_call: TRBV28; cdr3_length: 12
cdr3_aa: ASRVHKYRESKNSQY; j_call: TRBJ2-4; v_call: TRBV10-1; cdr3_length: 15
cdr3_aa: ASSLVPGEQY; j_call: TRBJ2-7; v_call: TRBV7-6; cdr3_length: 10
cdr3_aa: ASSPDYGYT; j_call: TRBJ1-2; v_call: TRBV7-2; cdr3_length: 9
cdr3_aa: ASSLDGGSGEETQY; j_call: TRBJ2-5; v_call: TRBV5-8; cdr3_length: 14
cdr3_aa: ASSPGQSGMWETQY; j_call: TRBJ2-5; v_call: TRBV25-1; cdr3_length: 14
cdr3_aa: ASSGQGDSGNTIY; j_call: TRBJ1-3; v_call: TRBV19; cdr3_length: 13
cdr3_aa: ASSPPGQGDLGGYT; j_call: TRBJ1-2; v_call: TRBV9; cdr3_length: 14
cdr3_aa: ASSARAGGNEQY; j_call: TRBJ2-7; v_call: TRBV6-5; cdr3_length: 12
cdr3_aa: ASSMQGWDSYNSPLH; j_call: TRBJ1-6; v_call: TRBV19; cdr3_length: 15
cdr3_aa: ASSSGSNTEAF; j_call: TRBJ1-1; v_call: TRBV5-1; cdr3_length: 11
cdr3_aa: SASRDRAAF; j_call: TRBJ1-1; v_call: TRBV20-1; cdr3_length: 9
cdr3_aa: ASGGNTDTQY; j_call: TRBJ2-3; v_call: TRBV6-6; cdr3_length: 10
cdr3_aa: ASSIRTGVIEAF; j_call: TRBJ1-1; v_call: TRBV19; cdr3_length: 12
cdr3_aa: ASRLGWSGNSHVVDSGANVLT; j_call: TRBJ2-6; v_call: TRBV12-2; cdr3_length: 21
cdr3_aa: SIRGSSYNEQF; j_call: TRBJ2-1; v_call: TRBV29-1; cdr3_length: 11
cdr3_aa: ASSKPQGYEQY; j_call: TRBJ2-7; v_call: TRBV5-5; cdr3_length: 11
cdr3_aa: ASRLLAGGRVEETQY; j_call: TRBJ2-5; v_call: TRBV10-2; cdr3_length: 15
cdr3_aa: ASSRNRALQETQY; j_call: TRBJ2-5; v_call: TRBV5-1; cdr3_length: 13
cdr3_aa: ASSHDEGGSYEQY; j_call: TRBJ2-7; v_call: TRBV4-1; cdr3_length: 13
cdr3_aa: ASRRPGQRFQETQY; j_call: TRBJ2-5; v_call: TRBV28; cdr3_length: 14